Listed below are T cell receptor beta chains from one sample, sequenced in a study of control samples from healthy donors and cancer patients. The assay was immunoSEQ multiplex PCR, and TCRdb's table has in-frame clones only and misses some. This repertoire shows fewer than 200,000 clones, about 86% found once; its top ten account for about 5.3%. Material for sequencing was blood. These TCRs come from a woman in her twenties or thirties in good health. CDR3s include the opening cysteine and the closing phenylalanine or tryptophan. D genes are given only for firm matches. Only some rows state a clone size, as once, few, many or a class for expanded clones.

clone size: NA; V gene: TRBV7-8; J gene: TRBJ1-6; D gene: NA; CDR3 DNA: TGTGCCAGCAGCTTATATCAGCGGGACAAGAGGTTGTATTCACCCCTCCACTTT; CDR3 protein: CASSLYQRDKRLYSPLHF
clone size: NA; V gene: TRBV7-9; J gene: TRBJ2-7; D gene: TRBD1; CDR3 DNA: TGTGCCAGCAGCCCCACAGGGGGCAGGGAGCAGTACTTC; CDR3 protein: CASSPTGGREQYF
clone size: NA; V gene: TRBV18; J gene: TRBJ1-2; D gene: TRBD1; CDR3 DNA: TGTGCCAGCTCACCAAACAGGGGTCCACATTCTAACTATGGCTACACCTTC; CDR3 protein: CASSPNRGPHSNYGYTF
clone size: NA; V gene: TRBV5-5; J gene: TRBJ2-1; D gene: NA; CDR3 DNA: TGTGCCAGCAGCTTTGGTGGGACACCTTACAATGAGCAGTTCTTC; CDR3 protein: CASSFGGTPYNEQFF
clone size: NA; V gene: TRBV4-2; J gene: TRBJ2-5; D gene: TRBD2; CDR3 DNA: TGTGCCAGCAGCCAAGCTGTCTCAGCGGGGCTCGGGGCTACCCAAGAGACCCAGTACTTC; CDR3 protein: CASSQAVSAGLGATQETQYF
clone size: NA; V gene: TRBV19; J gene: TRBJ1-5; D gene: NA; CDR3 DNA: TGTGCCAGTAGTATTTACAGGTTCGATCAGCCCCAGCATTTT; CDR3 protein: CASSIYRFDQPQHF
clone size: NA; V gene: TRBV7-2; J gene: TRBJ2-7; D gene: NA; CDR3 DNA: TGTGCCAGCAGCCCCGCGGGGATGGGGTTGATCGAGCAGTACTTC; CDR3 protein: CASSPAGMGLIEQYF
clone size: once; V gene: TRBV11-1; J gene: TRBJ1-1; D gene: NA; CDR3 DNA: TGTGCCAGCAGACAGGGACGGCACAACACTGAAGCTTTCTTT; CDR3 protein: CASRQGRHNTEAFF
clone size: NA; V gene: TRBV10-3; J gene: TRBJ1-6; D gene: NA; CDR3 DNA: TGTGCCATCAGTGAGGACAACACGAGCTCCTATAATTCACCCCTCCACTTT; CDR3 protein: CAISEDNTSSYNSPLHF
clone size: NA; V gene: TRBV28; J gene: TRBJ2-1; D gene: TRBD2; CDR3 DNA: TGTGCCAGCAGTTTTTCTAGCGGGAGGGCCAATGAGCAGTTCTTC; CDR3 protein: CASSFSSGRANEQFF
clone size: NA; V gene: TRBV7-9; J gene: TRBJ2-1; D gene: TRBD2; CDR3 DNA: TGTGCCAGCAGCTTATCAGGCGGGAGGAAGAACAATGAGCAGTTCTTC; CDR3 protein: CASSLSGGRKNNEQFF
clone size: NA; V gene: TRBV28; J gene: TRBJ1-5; D gene: TRBD1; CDR3 DNA: TGTGCCAGCAGTATACTAACAGGGGTTCAGCCCCAGCATTTT; CDR3 protein: CASSILTGVQPQHF
clone size: NA; V gene: TRBV6-5; J gene: TRBJ1-4; D gene: TRBD1; CDR3 DNA: TGTGCCAGTCATAAGACAGGGGGCGATGAAAAACTGTTTTTT; CDR3 protein: CASHKTGGDEKLFF
clone size: NA; V gene: TRBV6-2/TRBV6-3; J gene: TRBJ2-2; D gene: NA; CDR3 DNA: TGTGCCAGCAGTTCCCCGGGACCTAACACCGGGGAGCTGTTTTTT; CDR3 protein: CASSSPGPNTGELFF
clone size: NA; V gene: TRBV6-5; J gene: TRBJ1-1; D gene: TRBD1; CDR3 DNA: TGTGCCAGCAGTCCGGTTCACAGGGGAGCTGAAGCTTTCTTT; CDR3 protein: CASSPVHRGAEAFF
clone size: NA; V gene: TRBV7-2; J gene: TRBJ2-1; D gene: NA; CDR3 DNA: TGTGCCAGCAGCTCTCGACCGGGGACCGATGGTGAGCAGTTCTTC; CDR3 protein: CASSSRPGTDGEQFF
clone size: NA; V gene: TRBV6-5; J gene: TRBJ2-6; D gene: NA; CDR3 DNA: TGTGCCAGCACCACTGGGGTGGGTGGGGCCAACGTCCTGACTTTC; CDR3 protein: CASTTGVGGANVLTF
clone size: once; V gene: TRBV27; J gene: TRBJ2-3; D gene: TRBD1; CDR3 DNA: TGTGCCAGCAGTCCCTCATCTGGGACAGGCACAGATACGCAGTATTTT; CDR3 protein: CASSPSSGTGTDTQYF
clone size: NA; V gene: TRBV5-1; J gene: TRBJ2-5; D gene: TRBD2; CDR3 DNA: TGCGCCAGCAGCCTCGGACTAGCGGAGACCCAGTACTTC; CDR3 protein: CASSLGLAETQYF
clone size: NA; V gene: TRBV2; J gene: TRBJ2-5; D gene: NA; CDR3 DNA: TGTGCCAGCAGTGAAGACCAGCAAGAGACCCAGTACTTC; CDR3 protein: CASSEDQQETQYF
clone size: NA; V gene: TRBV4-1; J gene: TRBJ1-2; D gene: NA; CDR3 DNA: TGCGCCAGCAGCCAAGGGGCCGGGAACCTAAACTATGGCTACACCTTC; CDR3 protein: CASSQGAGNLNYGYTF
clone size: NA; V gene: TRBV27; J gene: TRBJ1-6; D gene: NA; CDR3 DNA: TGTGCCAGCAGCCCAAAACTTAATTCACCCCTCCACTTT; CDR3 protein: CASSPKLNSPLHF
clone size: NA; V gene: TRBV2; J gene: TRBJ2-6; D gene: NA; CDR3 DNA: TGTGCCAGCAGTAGAAAGAGCTCTGGGGCCAACGTCCTGACTTTC; CDR3 protein: CASSRKSSGANVLTF
clone size: few; V gene: TRBV7-2; J gene: TRBJ1-4; D gene: NA; CDR3 DNA: TGTGCCAGCAGTTCTGAGGCTAATGAAAAACTGTTTTTT; CDR3 protein: CASSSEANEKLFF
clone size: NA; V gene: TRBV6-2/TRBV6-3; J gene: TRBJ2-1; D gene: TRBD2; CDR3 DNA: TGTGCCAGCAGTTACTCGGTAGCGGGCGCGTCATACAATGAGCAGTTCTTC; CDR3 protein: CASSYSVAGASYNEQFF
clone size: NA; V gene: TRBV5-1; J gene: TRBJ2-1; D gene: NA; CDR3 DNA: TGCGCCAGCAGCTTGGTAGCGATCTCCTACAATGAGCAGTTCTTC; CDR3 protein: CASSLVAISYNEQFF
clone size: NA; V gene: TRBV4-1; J gene: TRBJ1-1; D gene: NA; CDR3 DNA: TGCGCCAGCAGCCAATTCGGGGGGAACACTGAAGCTTTCTTT; CDR3 protein: CASSQFGGNTEAFF
clone size: once; V gene: TRBV5-1; J gene: TRBJ1-1; D gene: NA; CDR3 DNA: TGCGCCAGCAGCTTCCGGGACACTTACACTGAAGCTTTCTTT; CDR3 protein: CASSFRDTYTEAFF
clone size: NA; V gene: TRBV27; J gene: TRBJ2-2; D gene: NA; CDR3 DNA: TGTGCCAGCAGTCAAGTCACCGGGGAGCTGTTTTTT; CDR3 protein: CASSQVTGELFF
clone size: NA; V gene: TRBV2; J gene: TRBJ1-2; D gene: TRBD1; CDR3 DNA: TGTGCCAGCAGTGAAGCGCTTAGGAGGGGGCGCATAGATGGCTACACCTTC; CDR3 protein: CASSEALRRGRIDGYTF
clone size: NA; V gene: TRBV5-4; J gene: TRBJ2-1; D gene: TRBD2; CDR3 DNA: TGTGCCAGCAATCGCGGGGGGGCTAGTGATGAGCAGTTCTTC; CDR3 protein: CASNRGGASDEQFF
clone size: few; V gene: TRBV12-5; J gene: TRBJ2-5; D gene: NA; CDR3 DNA: TGTGCTAGTGGGGTTGGAGGACAAGAGACCCAGTACTTC; CDR3 protein: CASGVGGQETQYF
clone size: NA; V gene: TRBV19; J gene: TRBJ2-1; D gene: TRBD2; CDR3 DNA: TGTGCCAGTAGTATCAGACTAGCGGGGGACACCTCGGGGCAGTTCTTC; CDR3 protein: CASSIRLAGDTSGQFF